These 10 T cell receptor beta chains share one sample of origin, sequenced in a study of blood T cell repertoires in COVID-19. Generated by immunoSEQ multiplex PCR, the TCRdb table keeps only in-frame clones and is missing some. The sample holds 93,000 or so clones, more than 70% seen once. Sequenced: peripheral blood. The receptors originated from a woman at least 80 years old in a cohort sampled during active COVID-19.

CDR3 coding DNA: TGTGCCAGTAGTAACAGGGGTCTCTACAATGAGCAGTTCTTC. It encodes CASSNRGLYNEQFF. The gene calls are TRBV19 and TRBJ2-1, with 7 bases that match TRBD1. Per germline, CDR1 LNHDA and CDR2 SQIVND (reference sequence). The V gene end was trimmed by 4 bases and the J gene end by 3 bases; junction bases not matched to a gene: 3. The CDR3 covers 14 residues.

The chain combines TRBV20-1 with TRBJ1-1; perhaps TRBD1 as D (6 bases). Germline V gives CDR1 DFQATT, CDR2 SNEGSKA (reference sequence). This CDR3 has 11 amino acids. DNA of the CDR3: TGCGCCCGGGACAAGAACACTGAAGCTTTCTTT. As protein: CARDKNTEAFF.

J is TRBJ2-7 and V is TRBV5-4, with D possibly matching TRBD2 (6 bases). V lost 4 bases, J lost 4 bases, and 12 bases lay in between. This CDR3 has 13 residues. Per the germline V gene, CDR1 is SGHNT and CDR2 is YYREEE (reference sequence). The chain's CDR3 is CASSTLGGYEQYF. CDR3 nucleotides: TGTGCCAGCAGCACCCTGGGGGGATACGAGCAGTACTTC.

The chain carries TRBV19 and TRBJ1-3; no reliable D call. The CDR3 length is 12 residues. Germline CDR1 and CDR2: LNHDA and SQIVND (reference sequence). V lost 5 bases, J lost 8 bases, and 10 bases lay in between. CDR3 nucleotides: TGTGCCAGTAGTTACCTCGGGGACACCATATATTTT. This sequence encodes CASSYLGDTIYF.

V and J are TRBV5-6 and TRBJ2-1; tentatively, D is TRBD1 (6 bases). The germline CDR1 and CDR2 sequences are SGHDT and YYEEEE. The CDR3 covers 14 residues. V lost 9 bases, J lost 8 bases, and 21 bases lay in between. The CDR3 loop is CAKGGWKVLHEQFF. CDR3 bases: TGTGCCAAAGGGGGTTGGAAAGTACTTCATGAGCAGTTCTTC.

The chain has TRBV4-1 and TRBJ2-5, with D uncertain. The V end was cut by 0 bases, the J end by 5 bases, with 7 bases between. The CDR3 has 13 residues. Looked up from germline, CDR1 is MGHRA and CDR2 is YSYEKL. The CDR3 region has the DNA TGCGCCAGCAGCCAAGACCCTCGGGAGACCCAGTACTTC. It codes for CASSQDPRETQYF.

The chain uses TRBV11-2 and TRBJ2-3; 11 positions agree with TRBD2. Germline lookup yields CDR1 SGHAT and CDR2 FQNNGV. V was pared by 2 bases and J by 2 bases, with 6 bases of the junction left unmatched. The CDR3 loop spans 17 amino acids. DNA of the CDR3: TGTGCCAGCAGCTTAAAAATGACTAGCGGGGCCACAGATACGCAGTATTTT. Protein: CASSLKMTSGATDTQYF.

This sequence joins TRBV27 and TRBJ2-7; 7 bases fit TRBD1. Germline assignment: CDR1 MNHEY and CDR2 SMNVEV (reference sequence). The V segment lost 5 bases and the J segment 4 bases; nucleotides outside the gene matches: 8. The CDR3 is 14 residues long. CDR3 nucleotide sequence: TGTGCCAGCAGTATGACAGGGCTAGGGTACGAGCAGTACTTC. It codes for CASSMTGLGYEQYF.

V usage is TRBV7-3 and J usage is TRBJ1-2, with TRBD1 identical over 8 bases. With V trimmed by 2 bases and J by 8 bases, 4 bases remained unmatched. The CDR3 spans 13 residues. In germline, CDR1 is SGHTA, CDR2 FQGTGA. Written as DNA, the CDR3 is TGTGCCAGCAGCTTATTAGGGACAGGAGGCTACACCTTC. The encoded protein is CASSLLGTGGYTF.

The CDR3 DNA sequence: TGTGCCAGTACCACTAGCGGATCAAGCTTCAATGAGCAGTTCTTC. It codes for CASTTSGSSFNEQFF. This chain joins TRBV19 and TRBJ2-1, with 8 bases that match TRBD2. V lost 7 bases to trimming and J lost 6 bases; unmatched junction nucleotides: 11. The CDR3 has 15 amino acids. CDR1 and CDR2 from the germline V gene are LNHDA and SQIVND (reference sequence).